These 7 T cell receptor beta chains share one sample of origin, sequenced in a study of radiation and T cells in renal cell carcinoma. Treatment in this sample: treatment-naive control, cytoreductive nephrectomy. Only in-frame clones appear in the TCRdb table, and some are missing; sequencing was by immunoSEQ multiplex PCR. The sample consists of 18,000 or so clones, approximately 59% of them appearing once. The sequencing here drew on tumor tissue, taken from a patient whose treatment was nephrectomy without radiotherapy. The receptor set was obtained from a man aged 50-59 years with renal cell carcinoma.

The chain is built from TRBV6-4 and TRBJ1-2; D is ambiguous. V shed 8 bases and J shed 3 bases, with 16 bases lying between them. Germline lookup yields CDR1 MRHNA and CDR2 SNTAGT. There are 14 residues in the CDR3. CDR3 in DNA: TGTGCCAGCCGCCCAGGCACAGATGACTATGGCTACACCTTC. Residues: CASRPGTDDYGYTF.

V is TRBV6-5 and J is TRBJ2-2; TRBD2 matches at 7 bases. This CDR3 comprises 15 residues. Germline lookup yields CDR1 MNHEY and CDR2 SVGAGI. Germline trimming cut 5 bases from V and 6 bases from J; bases unmatched to any gene: 9. The CDR3 loop is CASSPRAGAPGELFF. The CDR3 DNA sequence: TGTGCCAGCAGTCCCCGGGCGGGAGCCCCCGGGGAGCTGTTTTTT.

This clone was observed a few times. The V gene is TRBV2, the J gene TRBJ2-7; 7 positions match TRBD1. The CDR3 has 14 residues. V was pared by 7 bases and J by 2 bases, with 8 bases of the junction left unmatched. Germline CDR1 and CDR2: SNHLY and FYNNEI. The CDR3 reads CASKDRVITYEQYF. CDR3 in DNA: TGTGCCAGCAAAGACAGGGTAATAACCTACGAGCAGTACTTC. The full variable domain, with the rest looked up from reference TRBV2 and TRBJ2-7, is EPEVTQTPSHQVTQMGQEVILRCVPISNHLYFYWYRQILGQKVEFLVSFYNNEISEKSEIFDDQFSVERPDGSNFTLKIRSTKLEDSAMYFCASKDRVITYEQYFGPGTRLTVT.

In this sample, this clone is medium-sized. The gene calls are TRBV27 and TRBJ2-7; D may be TRBD1 (5 bases). The CDR3 has 14 amino acids. Germline assignment: CDR1 MNHEY and CDR2 SMNVEV (reference sequence). V was shortened by 1 base and J by 3 bases, with 10 bases between the two germline ends. CDR3 in amino acids: CASSLWAGFYEQYF. The CDR3, as DNA: TGTGCCAGCAGTTTATGGGCAGGGTTCTACGAGCAGTACTTC.

V is TRBV4-3 and J is TRBJ2-2; the D is unclear. V shed 1 base and J shed 1 base, with 7 bases lying between them. Germline loops: CDR1 LGHNA, CDR2 YSLEER. This CDR3 region has 15 residues. The CDR3 nucleotides are TGCGCCAGCAGCCAAGTGGTGGGGAACACCGGGGAGCTGTTTTTT. It codes for CASSQVVGNTGELFF.

The V gene is TRBV18, the J gene TRBJ2-5; D not certain. CDR3 length: 11 amino acids. Between the trimmed V and J ends, which lost 5 bases and 2 bases, there was a span of 3 bases. Germline V gene sequence: CDR1 KGHSH, CDR2 LQKENI. The CDR3 DNA is TGTGCCAGCTCATTACAAGAGACCCAGTACTTC. It translates to CASSLQETQYF.

The V gene is TRBV2, the J gene TRBJ1-2; 7 nucleotides agree with TRBD1. Losses at the gene ends were 3 bases for V and 7 bases for J; bases not matched to a gene: 11. This CDR3 comprises 15 residues. The germline V gene encodes CDR1 SNHLY and CDR2 FYNNEI. This CDR3 reads CASSEEGASMFGYTF. The CDR3 bases are TGTGCCAGCAGTGAGGAGGGGGCCTCTATGTTTGGCTACACCTTC.